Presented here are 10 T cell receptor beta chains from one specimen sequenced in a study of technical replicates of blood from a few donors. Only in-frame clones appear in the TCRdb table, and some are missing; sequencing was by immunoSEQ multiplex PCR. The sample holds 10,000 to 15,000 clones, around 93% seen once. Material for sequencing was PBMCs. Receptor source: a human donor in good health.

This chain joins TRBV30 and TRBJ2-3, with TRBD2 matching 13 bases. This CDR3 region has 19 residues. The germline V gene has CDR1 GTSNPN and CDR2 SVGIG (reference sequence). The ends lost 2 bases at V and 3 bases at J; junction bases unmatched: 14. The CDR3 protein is CAWSRGRTSGSPRTDTQYF. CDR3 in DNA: TGTGCCTGGAGTAGGGGGAGGACTAGCGGGAGTCCGAGGACAGATACGCAGTATTTT.

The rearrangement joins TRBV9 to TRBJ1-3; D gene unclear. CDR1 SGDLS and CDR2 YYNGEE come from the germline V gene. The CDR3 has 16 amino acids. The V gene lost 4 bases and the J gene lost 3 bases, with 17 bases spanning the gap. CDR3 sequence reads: CASSSTERGVGNTIYF. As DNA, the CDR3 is TGTGCCAGCAGCTCAACGGAGCGCGGTGTTGGAAACACCATATATTTT.

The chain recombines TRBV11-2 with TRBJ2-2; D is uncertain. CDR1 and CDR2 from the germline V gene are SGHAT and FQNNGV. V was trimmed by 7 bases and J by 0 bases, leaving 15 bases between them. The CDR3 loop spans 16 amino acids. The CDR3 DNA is TGTGCCAGCAATCGAGGAGAACTACCGAACACCGGGGAGCTGTTTTTT. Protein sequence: CASNRGELPNTGELFF.

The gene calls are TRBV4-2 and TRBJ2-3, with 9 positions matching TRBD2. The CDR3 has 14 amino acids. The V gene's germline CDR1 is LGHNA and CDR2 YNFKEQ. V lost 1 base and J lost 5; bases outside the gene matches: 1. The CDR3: CASSQGTSEDTQYF. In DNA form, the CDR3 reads TGTGCCAGCAGCCAAGGGACTAGCGAAGATACGCAGTATTTT.

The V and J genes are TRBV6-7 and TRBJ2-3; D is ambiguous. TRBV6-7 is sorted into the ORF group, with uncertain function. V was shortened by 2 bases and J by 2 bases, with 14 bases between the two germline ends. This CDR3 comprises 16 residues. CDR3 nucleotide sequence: TGTGCCAGCAGTTACCCCCACGCGTACTCCACAGATACGCAGTATTTT. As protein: CASSYPHAYSTDTQYF.

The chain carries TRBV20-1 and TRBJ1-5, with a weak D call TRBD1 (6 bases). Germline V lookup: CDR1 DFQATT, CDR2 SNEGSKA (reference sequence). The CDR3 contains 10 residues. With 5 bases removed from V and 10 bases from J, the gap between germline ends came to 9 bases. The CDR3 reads CSAGGEPQHF. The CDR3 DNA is TGCAGTGCTGGGGGCGAACCCCAGCATTTT.

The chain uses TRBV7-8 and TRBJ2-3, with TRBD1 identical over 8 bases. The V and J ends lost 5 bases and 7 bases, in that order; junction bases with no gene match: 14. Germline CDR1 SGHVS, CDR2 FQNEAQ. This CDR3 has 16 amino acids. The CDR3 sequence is CASSRRQGRRENTQYF. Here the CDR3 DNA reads TGTGCCAGCAGCCGCCGACAGGGGCGACGGGAAAATACGCAGTATTTT.

The CDR3 loop reads CASSLALRGPSYNEQFF. CDR3 sequence (DNA): TGTGCCAGCAGCTTGGCCCTGAGAGGCCCCTCCTACAATGAGCAGTTCTTC. The genes are TRBV5-4 and TRBJ2-1; D is uncertain. The V gene lost 0 bases and the J gene lost 0 bases, with 13 bases spanning the gap. CDR1 is SGHNT and CDR2 is YYREEE in the germline V gene (reference sequence). CDR3 length equals 17 residues. Combining the CDR3 with reference TRBV5-4 and TRBJ2-1 gives the whole variable domain ETGVTQSPTHLIKTRGQQVTLRCSSQSGHNTVSWYQQALGQGPQFIFQYYREEENGRGNFPPRFSGLQFPNYSSELNVNALELDDSALYLCASSLALRGPSYNEQFFGPGTRLTVL.

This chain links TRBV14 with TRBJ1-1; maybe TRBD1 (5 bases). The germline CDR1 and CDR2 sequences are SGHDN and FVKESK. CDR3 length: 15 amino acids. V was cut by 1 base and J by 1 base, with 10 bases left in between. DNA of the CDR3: TGTGCCAGCAGCCAAGGACAGTCAGCGAACACTGAAGCTTTCTTT. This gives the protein CASSQGQSANTEAFF. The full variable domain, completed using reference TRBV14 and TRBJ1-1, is EAGVTQFPSHSVIEKGQTVTLRCDPISGHDNLYWYRRVMGKEIKFLLHFVKESKQDESGMPNNRFLAERTGGTYSTLKVQPAELEDSGVYFCASSQGQSANTEAFFGQGTRLTVV.

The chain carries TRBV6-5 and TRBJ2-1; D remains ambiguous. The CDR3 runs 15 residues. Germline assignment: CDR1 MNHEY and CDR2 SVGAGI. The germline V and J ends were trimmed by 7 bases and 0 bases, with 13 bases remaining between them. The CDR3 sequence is CASKGTRGSYNEQFF. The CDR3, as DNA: TGTGCCAGCAAAGGAACCCGAGGCTCCTACAATGAGCAGTTCTTC.